These 2 T cell receptor beta chains were all obtained from the same sample, sequenced in a study of blood T cell repertoires in COVID-19. Clones were read by immunoSEQ multiplex PCR, and TCRdb kept only the in-frame ones, dropping some. The sample contains hundreds of thousands of clones, roughly 89% of which appear only once. The material sequenced was PBMCs or T cells enriched from blood (not recorded which). The receptors come from a man aged 35 to 55 who had recovered from COVID-19.

As for this clone: Compared with germline, one end of the junction differs, possibly owing to a read error. CDR3 sequence: CASSELLVPGNTRELFF. The CDR3 DNA follows: TGTGCCAGCAGTGAATTGTTGGTTCCAGGGAACACCCGGGAGCTGTTTTTT. The chain uses TRBV25-1 and TRBJ2-2; possibly TRBD1 for D (5 bases). The CDR3 is 17 amino acids. Germline values: CDR1 MGHDK, CDR2 SYGVNS.

The J gene is TRBJ2-1, the V gene TRBV5-4; 14 bases map to TRBD2. Germline-derived CDR1 and CDR2 are SGHNT and YYREEE (reference sequence). Trimming removed 2 bases from V and 8 bases from J; junction bases left unmatched: 6. The CDR3 runs 16 residues. CDR3 nucleotides: TGTGCCAGCAGCTTAGATGGACTAGCGGGGGGCTATGAGCAGTTCTTC. Protein product: CASSLDGLAGGYEQFF.